The clone carrying this T cell receptor (beta chain) was counted between two and nine times. The antigen is unknown. This record comes from a study of blood T cells in healthy people across ages. Findings and caveats of the study: A roughly linear age-dependent decrease characterized TCR beta diversity per million T cells. Relative to aged donors, long-lived donors carried more naive CD4+ cells and displayed higher diversity.

Alongside a J-beta primer mix, a sample-barcoded 5' primer served in a second PCR lasting about 7 to 12 cycles. Each CDR3 protein gets one entry after TCRdb re-called the 5' RACE reads with MiXCR. The top ten clones hold roughly 3.1% of a sample with about 780,000 distinct CDR3 sequences, about 26% of them seen once. Germline-derived CDR1 and CDR2 are LGHNT and FRNRAP. The CDR3 spans 13 residues. V lost 8 bases, J lost 2 bases, and 12 bases lay in between. The donors, aged about 6 to 90, were healthy Caucasians from Russia. The sample was also linked to a second study, of T cells of mothers and their children. That investigation notes: Three healthy Caucasian mothers and their six children donated.

The TCR comes from a boy aged 10-17 years in good health. Sequenced material: blood. The chain links TRBV12-5 to TRBJ2-5; unclear D gene. The CDR3 sequence is CASSGSVQETQYF. DNA of the CDR3: TGTGCTAGTTCGGGCAGTGTACAAGAGACCCAGTACTTC.